A selection of T cell receptor beta chains follows, all from one sample in a study of blood T cell repertoires in COVID-19. TCRdb keeps only in-frame clones here, not all; method: immunoSEQ multiplex PCR. The sample holds a few hundred thousand clones; 80% to 90% are singletons and the top ten take 2% to 3%. The sequenced material came from PBMCs or T cells enriched from blood (not recorded which). Every receptor here comes from a woman aged 18-29 years who had recovered from COVID-19. CDR3s include the opening cysteine and the closing phenylalanine or tryptophan. The D gene is left open where the match is weak. Clone size, where shown, is once, few, many, or a class for clones that have expanded.

V gene	J gene	D gene	clone size	CDR3 protein	CDR3 DNA
TRBV2	TRBJ2-1	-	-	CASSEIRGTGNEQFF	TGTGCCAGCAGTGAGATACGGGGGACGGGGAATGAGCAGTTCTTC
TRBV4-1	TRBJ2-3	TRBD2	-	CASSQEGAGVTDTQYF	TGCGCCAGCAGCCAAGAGGGAGCGGGGGTGACAGATACGCAGTATTTT
TRBV10-3	TRBJ2-2	TRBD1	once	CAISTRGQNTGELFF	TGTGCCATCAGCACCAGGGGGCAGAACACCGGGGAGCTGTTTTTT
TRBV19	TRBJ1-4	-	-	CASSVTGTTNEKLFF	TGTGCCAGTAGTGTAACAGGGACAACTAATGAAAAACTGTTTTTT
TRBV4-1	TRBJ1-2	-	-	CASGTGNYGYTF	TGCGCCAGCGGGACTGGAAACTATGGCTACACCTTC
TRBV28	TRBJ1-2	TRBD1	-	CASSSIQGIILNGYTF	TGTGCCAGCAGCTCGATACAGGGGATCATTTTAAATGGCTACACCTTC
TRBV2	TRBJ1-1	TRBD1	-	CASSPQGFTEAFF	TGTGCCAGCAGTCCACAGGGGTTCACTGAAGCTTTCTTT
TRBV19	TRBJ1-1	-	-	CASSILPTGGNTEAFF	TGTGCCAGTAGTATCCTCCCCACGGGGGGGAACACTGAAGCTTTCTTT
TRBV5-4	TRBJ2-3	TRBD2	-	CASSLWLAGSRDTQYF	TGTGCCAGCAGCTTGTGGCTAGCGGGGTCCAGAGATACGCAGTATTTT
TRBV6-5	TRBJ2-7	TRBD1	-	CASSRRQGISYEQYF	TGTGCCAGCAGTCGACGACAGGGGATCTCCTACGAGCAGTACTTC
TRBV4-1	TRBJ1-1	-	-	CASSRFQGTEAFF	TGCGCCAGCAGCCGCTTTCAGGGGACTGAAGCTTTCTTT
TRBV4-1	TRBJ1-1	TRBD1	-	CASSQPRGTGMNTEAFF	TGCGCCAGCAGCCAACCAAGGGGGACAGGGATGAACACTGAAGCTTTCTTT
TRBV5-1	TRBJ1-1	TRBD1	once	CASSFSLRDRDTEAFF	TGCGCCAGCAGCTTTTCACTGAGGGACAGGGACACTGAAGCTTTCTTT
TRBV30	TRBJ1-1	TRBD1	-	CAWSGDRGNTEAFF	TGTGCCTGGAGTGGGGACAGGGGGAACACTGAAGCTTTCTTT
TRBV3-1/TRBV3-2	TRBJ1-2	-	-	CASSQVSGQNYGYTF	TGTGCCAGCAGCCAAGTTTCGGGACAAAACTATGGCTACACCTTC
TRBV27	TRBJ2-1	TRBD2	-	CASSSSGGAHYNEQFF	TGTGCCAGCAGTTCCAGCGGGGGGGCCCATTACAATGAGCAGTTCTTC
TRBV27	TRBJ2-2	TRBD1	-	CASSHYGTGRTGELFF	TGTGCCAGCAGTCACTACGGGACAGGGAGGACCGGGGAGCTGTTTTTT
TRBV4-2	TRBJ1-2	-	-	CASSQDPGEVYGYTF	TGTGCCAGCAGCCAAGACCCGGGAGAGGTCTATGGCTACACCTTC
TRBV27	TRBJ2-7	TRBD1	once	CASSPPGQGITEQYF	TGTGCCAGCAGTCCTCCGGGACAGGGGATAACCGAGCAGTACTTC